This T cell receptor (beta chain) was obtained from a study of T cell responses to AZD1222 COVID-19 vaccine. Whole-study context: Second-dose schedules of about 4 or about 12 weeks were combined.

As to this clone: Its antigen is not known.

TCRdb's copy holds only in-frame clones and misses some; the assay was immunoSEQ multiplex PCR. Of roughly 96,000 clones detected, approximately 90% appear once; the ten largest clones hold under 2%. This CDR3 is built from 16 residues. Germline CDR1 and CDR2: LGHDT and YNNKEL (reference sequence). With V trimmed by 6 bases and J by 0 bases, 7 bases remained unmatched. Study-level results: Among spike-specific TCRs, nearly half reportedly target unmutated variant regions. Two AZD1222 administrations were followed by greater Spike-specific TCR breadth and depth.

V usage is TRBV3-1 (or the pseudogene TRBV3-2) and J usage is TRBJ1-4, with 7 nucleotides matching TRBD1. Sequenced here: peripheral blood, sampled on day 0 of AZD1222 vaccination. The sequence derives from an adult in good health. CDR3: CASRQTGEATNEKLFF. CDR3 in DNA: TGTGCCAGCAGACAAACAGGGGAAGCAACTAATGAAAAACTGTTTTTT.